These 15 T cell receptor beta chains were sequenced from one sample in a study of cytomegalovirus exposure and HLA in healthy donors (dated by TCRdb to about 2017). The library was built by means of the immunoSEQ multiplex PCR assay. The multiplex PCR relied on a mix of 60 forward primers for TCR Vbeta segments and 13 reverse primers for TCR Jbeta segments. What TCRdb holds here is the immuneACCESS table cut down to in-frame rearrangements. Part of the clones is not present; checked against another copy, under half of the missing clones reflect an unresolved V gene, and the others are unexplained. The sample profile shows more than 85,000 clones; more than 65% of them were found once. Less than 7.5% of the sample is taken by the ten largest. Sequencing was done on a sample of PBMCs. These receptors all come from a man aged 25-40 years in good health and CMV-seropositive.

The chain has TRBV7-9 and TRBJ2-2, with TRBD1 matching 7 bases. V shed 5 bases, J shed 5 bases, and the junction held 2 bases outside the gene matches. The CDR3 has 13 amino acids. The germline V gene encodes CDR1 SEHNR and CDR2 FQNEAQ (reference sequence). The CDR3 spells CASSTRGTGELFF. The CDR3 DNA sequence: TGTGCCAGCAGCACCAGGGGGACCGGGGAGCTGTTTTTT.

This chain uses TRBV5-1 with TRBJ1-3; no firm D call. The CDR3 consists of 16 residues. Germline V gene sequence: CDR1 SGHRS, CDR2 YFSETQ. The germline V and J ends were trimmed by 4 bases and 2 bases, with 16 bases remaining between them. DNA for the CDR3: TGCGCCAGCAGCCCCCGCGGCCTCGAGACTGGAAACACCATATATTTT. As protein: CASSPRGLETGNTIYF.

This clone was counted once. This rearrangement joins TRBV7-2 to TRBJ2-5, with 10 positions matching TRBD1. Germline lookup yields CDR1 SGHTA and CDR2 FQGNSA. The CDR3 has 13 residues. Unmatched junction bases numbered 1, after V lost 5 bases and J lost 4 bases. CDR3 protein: CASSRDRGETQYF. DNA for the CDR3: TGTGCCAGCAGCCGGGACAGGGGAGAGACCCAGTACTTC. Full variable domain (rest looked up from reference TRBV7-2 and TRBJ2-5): GAGVSQSPSNKVTEKGKDVELRCDPISGHTALYWYRQSLGQGLEFLIYFQGNSAPDKSGLPSDRFSAERTGGSVSTLTIQRTQQEDSAVYLCASSRDRGETQYFGPGTRLLVL.

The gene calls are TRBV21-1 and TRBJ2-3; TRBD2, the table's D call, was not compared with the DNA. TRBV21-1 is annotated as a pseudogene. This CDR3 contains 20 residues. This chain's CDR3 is CASSNGLPPFSSGGGDTQYF. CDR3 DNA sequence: TGTGCCAGCAGCAACGGACTTCCCCCCTTCTCTAGCGGGGGAGGGGATACGCAGTATTTT.

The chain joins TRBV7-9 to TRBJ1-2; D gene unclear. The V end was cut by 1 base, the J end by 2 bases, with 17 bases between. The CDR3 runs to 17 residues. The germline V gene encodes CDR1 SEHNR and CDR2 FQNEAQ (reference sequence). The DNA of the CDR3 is TGTGCCAGCAGCTTAGGTGCGGGCAGTGGGCTGAACTATGGCTACACCTTC. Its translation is CASSLGAGSGLNYGYTF.

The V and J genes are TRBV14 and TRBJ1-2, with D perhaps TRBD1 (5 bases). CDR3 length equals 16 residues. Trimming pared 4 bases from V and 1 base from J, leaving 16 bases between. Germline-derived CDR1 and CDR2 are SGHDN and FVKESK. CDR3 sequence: CASSRLRDSVNYGYTF. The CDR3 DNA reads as TGTGCCAGCAGCCGACTACGGGACTCCGTTAACTATGGCTACACCTTC.

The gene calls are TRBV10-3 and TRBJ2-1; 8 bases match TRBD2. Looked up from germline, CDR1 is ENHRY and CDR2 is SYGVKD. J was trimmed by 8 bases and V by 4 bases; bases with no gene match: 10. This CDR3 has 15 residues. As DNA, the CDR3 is TGTGCCATCAGTGTTGGACTAGCCGCCTGGGATGAGCAGTTCTTC. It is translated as CAISVGLAAWDEQFF.

The CDR3 loop is CASSGSGGRAEAFF. CDR3 sequence (DNA): TGTGCCAGCAGTGGCTCAGGGGGAAGGGCTGAAGCTTTCTTT. The V and J genes are TRBV2 and TRBJ1-1; 7 bases are a match to TRBD1. V lost 4 bases and J lost 6; bases outside the gene matches: 8. The CDR3 extends over 14 amino acids. Looked up from germline, CDR1 is SNHLY and CDR2 is FYNNEI.

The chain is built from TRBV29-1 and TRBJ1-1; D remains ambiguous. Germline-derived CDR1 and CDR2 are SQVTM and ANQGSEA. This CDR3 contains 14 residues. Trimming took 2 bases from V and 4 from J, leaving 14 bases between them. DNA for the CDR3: TGCAGCGTTGAAAATCACGGGGAGGGCACTGAAGCTTTCTTT. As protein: CSVENHGEGTEAFF.

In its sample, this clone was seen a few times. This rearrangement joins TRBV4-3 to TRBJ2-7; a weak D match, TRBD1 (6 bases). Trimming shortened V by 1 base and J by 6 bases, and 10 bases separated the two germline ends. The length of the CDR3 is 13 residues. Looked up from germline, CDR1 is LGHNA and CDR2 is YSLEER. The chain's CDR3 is CASSQGTVREQYF. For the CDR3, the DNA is TGCGCCAGCAGCCAAGGGACAGTGCGCGAGCAGTACTTC.

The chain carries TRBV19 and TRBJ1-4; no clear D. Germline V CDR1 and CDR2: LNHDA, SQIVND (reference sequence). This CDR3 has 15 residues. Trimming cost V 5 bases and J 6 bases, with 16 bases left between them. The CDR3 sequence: CASSSAVKGDEKLFF. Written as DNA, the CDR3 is TGTGCCAGTAGTTCGGCAGTTAAGGGAGATGAAAAACTGTTTTTT. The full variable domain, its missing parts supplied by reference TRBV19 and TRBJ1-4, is DGGITQSPKYLFRKEGQNVTLSCEQNLNHDAMYWYRQDPGQGLRLIYYSQIVNDFQKGDIAEGYSVSREKKESFPLTVTSAQKNPTAFYLCASSSAVKGDEKLFFGSGTQLSVL.

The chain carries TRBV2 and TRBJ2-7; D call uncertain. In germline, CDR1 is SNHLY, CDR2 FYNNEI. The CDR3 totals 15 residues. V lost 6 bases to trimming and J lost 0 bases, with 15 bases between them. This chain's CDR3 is CASRQQPLSSYEQYF. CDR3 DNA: TGTGCCAGCAGGCAACAGCCTCTGAGCTCCTACGAGCAGTACTTC. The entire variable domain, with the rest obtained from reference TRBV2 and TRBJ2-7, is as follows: EPEVTQTPSHQVTQMGQEVILRCVPISNHLYFYWYRQILGQKVEFLVSFYNNEISEKSEIFDDQFSVERPDGSNFTLKIRSTKLEDSAMYFCASRQQPLSSYEQYFGPGTRLTVT.

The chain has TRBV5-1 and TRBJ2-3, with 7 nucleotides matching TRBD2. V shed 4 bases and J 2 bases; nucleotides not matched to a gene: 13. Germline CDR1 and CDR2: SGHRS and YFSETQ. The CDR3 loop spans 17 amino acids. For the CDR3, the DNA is TGCGCCAGCAGCCCGGGGGGTTTTAGCGGCGACACAGATACGCAGTATTTT. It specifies CASSPGGFSGDTDTQYF.

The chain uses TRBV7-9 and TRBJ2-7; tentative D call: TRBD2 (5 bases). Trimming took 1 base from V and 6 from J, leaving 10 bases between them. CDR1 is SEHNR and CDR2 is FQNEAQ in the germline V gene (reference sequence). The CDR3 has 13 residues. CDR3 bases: TGTGCCAGCAGCTTAGGGCTAGCCGGCGAGCAGTACTTC. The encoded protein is CASSLGLAGEQYF. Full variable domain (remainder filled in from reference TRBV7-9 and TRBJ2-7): DTGVSQNPRHKITKRGQNVTFRCDPISEHNRLYWYRQTLGQGPEFLTYFQNEAQLEKSRLLSDRFSAERPKGSFSTLEIQRTEQGDSAMYLCASSLGLAGEQYFGPGTRLTVT.

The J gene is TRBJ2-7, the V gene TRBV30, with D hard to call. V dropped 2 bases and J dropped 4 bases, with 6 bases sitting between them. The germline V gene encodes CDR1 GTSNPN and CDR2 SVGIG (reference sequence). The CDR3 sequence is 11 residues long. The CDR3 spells CAWSQLYEQYF. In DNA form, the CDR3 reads TGTGCCTGGAGTCAACTATACGAGCAGTACTTC.